Shown below are 5 T cell receptor beta chains from a single sample sequenced in a study of blood T cells in healthy people across ages. Alongside a J-beta primer mix, a sample-barcoded 5' primer served in a second PCR lasting roughly 7 to 11 cycles. One entry per CDR3 protein results from TCRdb running MiXCR on the 5' RACE reads. Among hundreds of thousands of distinct CDR3 sequences listed, roughly 32% were seen once. What was sequenced was blood. The receptors shown here come from a woman aged 80 or over in good health.

This clonotype was counted between two and nine times. The chain is built from TRBV5-1 and TRBJ1-1; D is uncertain. Trimming took off 2 bases at V and 1 base at J, with 6 bases between the two ends. This CDR3 is 13 amino acids long. The germline V gene encodes CDR1 SGHRS and CDR2 YFSETQ. CDR3: CASSFGWNTEAFF. The CDR3 region has the DNA TGCGCCAGCAGCTTTGGTTGGAACACTGAAGCTTTCTTT.

The chain combines TRBV18 with TRBJ1-1, with D uncertain. Germline V lookup: CDR1 KGHSH, CDR2 LQKENI. This CDR3 region has 12 residues. The V end lost 6 bases, the J end lost 6 bases, and 11 bases lay between the germline ends. The CDR3 DNA reads TGTGCCAGCTCTCTCAAACTCCCTGAAGCTTTCTTT. Translation gives CASSLKLPEAFF.

On this clonotype: A read error may produce the germline difference seen at one junction end. This chain connects TRBV7-9 to TRBJ1-2, with TRBD1 as a possible D gene (6 bases). The length of the CDR3 is 15 residues. The germline V gene has CDR1 SEHNR and CDR2 FQNEAQ (reference sequence). The CDR3 DNA reads TGTGCCGGCAGCTTAGCGCACAGGGAGAAAACTGGCTACACCTTC. The encoded protein is CAGSLAHREKTGYTF.

This clonotype was detected many times. The chain recombines TRBV20-1 with TRBJ2-3; 12 nucleotides agree with TRBD2. Germline trimming cut 1 base from V and 3 bases from J; bases unmatched to any gene: 11. Germline V CDR1 and CDR2: DFQATT, SNEGSKA (reference sequence). The CDR3 extends over 18 amino acids. In nucleotides, the CDR3 is TGCAGTGCTAGAGGCCTCCACTGGACTAGCGGGAAAACAGATACGCAGTATTTT. Its protein product is CSARGLHWTSGKTDTQYF.

This clonotype was seen repeatedly, ten times or more. The rearrangement links TRBV5-6 to TRBJ1-1, with unresolved D. V lost 0 bases and J lost 8, with 8 bases in between. CDR1 is SGHDT, CDR2 YYEEEE, per germline. This CDR3 is built from 12 residues. CDR3 sequence: CASSLGRREAFF. The DNA of the CDR3 is TGTGCCAGCAGCTTGGGCCGACGGGAAGCTTTCTTT.